A selection of T cell receptor beta chains follows, all from one sample in a study of CD8+CD57+ T cells in acquired aplastic anemia. MiXCR, applied by TCRdb to the reads, yields one record per CDR3 protein. Of tens of thousands of distinct CDR3 sequences listed, 75% to 85% are singletons. Sequencing was performed on sorted CD4+, CD8+, or CD8+CD57+ T cells (not recorded which) from PBMCs. Receptors were obtained from a human donor in good health, serving as a control. Both conserved end residues are part of each CDR3. Each record gives: CDR3 length, D gene, J gene, V gene, clone size, CDR3 protein, CDR3 DNA. D genes are given only for firm matches. Some rows mark clone size as missing; the rest say once, few, many or name a class of expanded clone.

15 TRBD2 TRBJ2-7 TRBV20-1 - CSARRASGASYEQYF TGCAGTGCTAGAAGGGCTAGCGGGGCCTCCTACGAGCAGTACTTC
16 TRBD2 TRBJ2-7 TRBV15 - CATSRYTSGRSYEQYF TGTGCCACCAGCAGGTACACTAGCGGGCGTTCCTACGAGCAGTACTTC
10 - TRBJ1-2 TRBV19 - CASSGYGYTF TGTGCCAGTAGCGGGTATGGCTACACCTTC
14 - TRBJ1-2 TRBV15 - CATSSDRGDYGYTF TGTGCCACCAGCAGTGATCGCGGAGACTATGGCTACACCTTC
15 - TRBJ1-6 TRBV19 - CATQNQGERRSPLHF TGTGCCACTCAAAACCAAGGGGAGAGGAGATCACCCCTCCACTTT
15 - TRBJ1-1 TRBV5-1 - CASSPPLGGNTEAFF TGCGCCAGCAGCCCACCCCTGGGGGGGAACACTGAAGCTTTCTTT
15 TRBD1 TRBJ1-5 TRBV25-1 - CASSSRDRANQPQHF TGTGCCAGTAGTAGCCGGGACAGGGCAAATCAGCCCCAGCATTTT
14 TRBD1 TRBJ1-1 TRBV5-1 - CASSLETTGSAAFF TGCGCCAGCAGCTTGGAAACGACAGGGTCTGCAGCTTTCTTT
14 TRBD1 TRBJ1-6 TRBV10-3 - CASSHRDRDSPLHF TGTGCCAGCAGTCACCGGGACAGGGATTCACCCCTCCACTTT
11 - TRBJ1-2 TRBV29-1 - CSVDPGYGYTF TGCAGCGTTGATCCAGGCTATGGCTACACCTTC
13 - TRBJ1-2 TRBV19 - CASSLGREYGYTF TGTGCCAGTAGTCTAGGTCGGGAGTATGGCTACACCTTC
11 TRBD1 TRBJ2-7 TRBV20-1 - CSGTGGYEQYF TGCAGCGGGACAGGGGGGTACGAGCAGTACTTC
14 TRBD2 TRBJ2-3 TRBV20-1 - CSASGGSSTDTQYF TGCAGTGCTTCCGGGGGGAGCTCCACAGATACGCAGTATTTT
15 - TRBJ2-2 TRBV7-8 - CASRFNTGNTGELFF TGTGCCAGCAGATTTAACACAGGGAACACCGGGGAGCTGTTTTTT
11 - TRBJ1-2 TRBV29-1 - CSVSIRYGYTF TGCAGCGTTTCCATCAGGTACGGCTACACCTTC
13 - TRBJ1-6 TRBV7-3 - CASSLNTNSPLHF TGTGCCAGCAGCTTAAACACCAATTCACCCCTCCACTTT
13 - TRBJ2-5 TRBV7-7 - CASSTPLGETQYF TGTGCCAGCAGCACTCCTTTGGGAGAGACCCAGTACTTC
14 - TRBJ1-1 TRBV10-2 - CASSESTGIAEAFF TGCGCCAGCAGTGAGTCTACAGGGATCGCTGAAGCTTTCTTT
12 - TRBJ2-1 TRBV20-1 - CSARDEANEQFF TGCAGTGCTAGAGATGAGGCAAATGAGCAGTTCTTC
12 TRBD1 TRBJ2-5 TRBV20-1 - CSARTGVETQYF TGCAGTGCGCGGACAGGGGTGGAGACCCAGTACTTC
13 - TRBJ2-7 TRBV7-2 - CASSEGNSYEQYF TGTGCCAGCAGCGAGGGGAATTCCTACGAGCAGTACTTC
17 TRBD1 TRBJ1-5 TRBV7-2 - CASSLAGGQTSHQPQHF TGTGCCAGCAGCTTAGCGGGGGGACAGACCAGCCATCAGCCCCAGCATTTT
14 - TRBJ2-5 TRBV14 medium-sized CASSPVAAEETQYF TGTGCCAGCAGCCCCGTAGCAGCGGAAGAGACCCAGTACTTC
15 - TRBJ2-3 TRBV15 - CATSSGATSTDTQYF TGTGCCACCAGCAGCGGGGCGACGAGCACAGATACGCAGTATTTT
16 TRBD1 TRBJ1-3 TRBV6-1 - CASRTGQARSGNTIYF TGTGCCAGCAGAACAGGACAGGCGCGCTCTGGAAACACCATATATTTT
18 TRBD2 TRBJ2-1 TRBV27 many CASSFQPWASGGAYEQFF TGTGCCAGCAGTTTCCAACCGTGGGCTAGCGGGGGGGCCTATGAGCAGTTCTTC
15 - TRBJ1-3 TRBV2 - CASTLTDSSGNTIYF TGTGCCAGCACTCTGACCGATAGCTCTGGAAACACCATATATTTT
11 - TRBJ2-7 TRBV20-1 - CSAVGGYEQYF TGCAGTGCGGTGGGGGGCTACGAGCAGTACTTC
14 - TRBJ1-2 TRBV2 once CASSGGQPNYGYTF TGTGCCAGCAGCGGCGGACAGCCTAACTATGGCTACACCTTC
17 - TRBJ1-3 TRBV6-1 - CASSPHSSLQAGNTIYF TGTGCCAGCAGCCCCCACTCTTCGCTCCAGGCTGGAAACACCATATATTTT
15 - TRBJ1-3 TRBV2 - CASRGGTSSGNTIYF TGTGCCAGCAGGGGGGGGACCTCCTCTGGAAACACCATATATTTT
16 - TRBJ2-3 TRBV24-1 - CATSDPRDTFTDTQYF TGTGCCACCAGTGATCCTCGGGACACTTTCACAGATACGCAGTATTTT
13 - TRBJ1-1 TRBV29-1 - CSVVSLMNTEAFF TGCAGCGTTGTATCGCTTATGAACACTGAAGCTTTCTTT
13 TRBD1 TRBJ1-5 TRBV19 - CASSLQGPQPQHF TGTGCCAGTAGTTTACAGGGGCCTCAGCCCCAGCATTTT
10 TRBD2 TRBJ2-3 TRBV2 - CASRSGSLYF TGTGCCAGCCGGAGCGGGAGTCTTTATTTT
13 - TRBJ2-7 TRBV10-3 few CAISESGGYEQYF TGTGCCATCAGTGAGTCAGGGGGGTACGAGCAGTACTTC
14 - TRBJ1-1 TRBV2 - CASSRLQLNTEAFF TGTGCCAGCAGTAGACTTCAACTGAACACTGAAGCTTTCTTT
12 TRBD1 TRBJ1-6 TRBV10-1 - CASGDSRSPLHF TGCGCCAGCGGGGACAGTCGATCACCCCTCCACTTT
14 TRBD1 TRBJ2-7 TRBV9 medium-sized CASSPRDRVYEQYF TGTGCCAGCAGCCCCCGGGACAGGGTCTACGAGCAGTACTTC
15 - TRBJ2-7 TRBV10-3 - CAINQTGTSRYEQYF TGTGCCATCAACCAAACCGGGACCAGTCGCTACGAGCAGTACTTC
14 - TRBJ1-1 TRBV2 - CASSEGTENTEAFF TGTGCCAGCAGTGAAGGGACAGAGAACACTGAAGCTTTCTTT
15 - TRBJ2-1 TRBV25-1 - CASSGGASSYNEQFF TGTGCCAGCAGTGGTGGGGCTTCCTCCTACAATGAGCAGTTCTTC
12 - TRBJ1-2 TRBV10-3 - CAISERDNGYTF TGTGCCATCAGTGAGCGGGACAATGGCTACACCTTC
16 TRBD2 TRBJ2-1 TRBV11-2 - CASRGSGGALYNEQFF TGTGCCAGCAGAGGTAGCGGGGGGGCCCTGTACAATGAGCAGTTCTTC
14 - TRBJ2-7 TRBV15 - CATSSAEEVYEQYF TGTGCCACCAGCAGTGCTGAGGAGGTCTACGAGCAGTACTTC
14 - TRBJ2-7 TRBV10-3 - CAIGGGTGDYEQYF TGTGCCATCGGGGGGGGGACAGGCGACTACGAGCAGTACTTC
15 TRBD1 TRBJ2-7 TRBV4-1 - CASSQDQGGTYEQYF TGCGCCAGCAGCCAAGATCAAGGGGGCACCTACGAGCAGTACTTC
11 TRBD1 TRBJ1-2 TRBV10-3 - CASIQGGVYTF TGTGCCAGCATCCAGGGGGGGGTCTACACCTTC
15 TRBD1 TRBJ1-6 TRBV20-1 - CSARNAGGEGSPLHF TGCAGTGCTAGAAACGCAGGGGGCGAGGGTTCACCCCTCCACTTT
13 TRBD1 TRBJ2-7 TRBV19 - CASSMNRGHEQYF TGTGCCAGTAGTATGAACAGGGGGCACGAGCAGTACTTC
14 - TRBJ2-3 TRBV29-1 - CSVARGATTDTQYF TGCAGCGTTGCGAGGGGGGCTACCACAGATACGCAGTATTTT
15 TRBD1 TRBJ1-6 TRBV12-3/TRBV12-4 - CASRPGQGSSSPLHF TGTGCCAGCAGGCCGGGACAGGGCTCCAGTTCACCCCTCCACTTT
16 - TRBJ1-4 TRBV15 - CATSRDSRATNEKLFF TGTGCCACCAGCAGGGATTCGAGGGCAACTAATGAAAAACTGTTTTTT
14 TRBD1 TRBJ2-5 TRBV29-1 - CSVPPGGGKETQYF TGCAGCGTACCACCAGGGGGTGGGAAAGAGACCCAGTACTTC
13 - TRBJ1-1 TRBV7-2 once CASSLGSRTEAFF TGTGCCAGCAGCTTAGGATCTAGGACTGAAGCTTTCTTT
13 - TRBJ2-1 TRBV2 many CASSDGGIHEQFF TGTGCCAGCAGTGATGGGGGGATCCATGAGCAGTTCTTC
14 - TRBJ1-2 TRBV2 - CASSEARAEYGYTF TGTGCCAGCAGTGAAGCGCGGGCAGAATATGGCTACACCTTC
13 - TRBJ1-2 TRBV19 - CASNQGPYYGYTF TGTGCCAGTAATCAGGGGCCGTACTATGGCTACACCTTC
13 TRBD1 TRBJ1-2 TRBV20-1 - CSATSTGPRGYTF TGCAGTGCTACGTCGACAGGGCCCCGCGGCTACACCTTC
13 - TRBJ1-2 TRBV12-3/TRBV12-4 few CASSLSGDYGYTF TGTGCCAGCAGTTTAAGCGGGGACTATGGCTACACCTTC